The clone carrying this T cell receptor (beta chain) has a handful of counts. The CDR3 contains 12 residues. Germline loops: CDR1 DFQATT, CDR2 SNEGSKA (reference sequence). V was clipped by 5 bases and J by 3 bases, with 7 bases between them. TCRdb called the RT-PCR reads again in MiXCR, with one record for every CDR3 protein. The data show 650,000 to 800,000 distinct CDR3 sequences, 14% seen once. V usage is TRBV20-1 and J usage is TRBJ1-4; D call uncertain. This clonotype was obtained from a female donor in good health, serving as a healthy control. Material: memory CD4+ T cells from blood. The CDR3 DNA is TGCAGTGCTCGAGGACCTAATGAAAAACTGTTTTTT. Protein sequence: CSARGPNEKLFF.